The source of this T cell receptor (beta chain) is a study of cytomegalovirus exposure and HLA in healthy donors. The CDR3 is 15 residues long. Germline lookup yields CDR1 MNHNS and CDR2 SASEGT. The trim removed 3 bases at V and 4 bases at J, leaving 5 bases unmatched. A multiplex PCR was run with 60 Vbeta primers and 13 Jbeta primers. Sequenced by immunoSEQ multiplex PCR; TCRdb stores in-frame clones only, minus some. The sample lists about 130,000 clones; around three quarters were seen once. The chain carries TRBV6-1 and TRBJ1-5; the match to TRBD1 covers 8 bases. This receptor was identified in a man aged 40-49 years in good health and CMV-seropositive. The sequenced sample consisted of PBMCs. The CDR3 coding sequence is TGTGCCAGCAGTGATAACAGGGGGGCGAATCAGCCCCAGCATTTT. It translates to CASSDNRGANQPQHF.